These 29 T cell receptor beta chains were sequenced from one sample in a study of blood T cell repertoires in COVID-19. Sequenced by immunoSEQ multiplex PCR; TCRdb stores in-frame clones only, minus some. The sample has over 50,000 clones, roughly 86% seen once. The material sequenced was peripheral blood. Receptor source: a man in his sixties with acute or convalescent COVID-19.

The rearrangement joins TRBV7-8 to TRBJ1-5, with 7 positions matching TRBD1. The V and J ends lost 5 bases and 7 bases, in that order; junction bases with no gene match: 5. CDR1 SGHVS and CDR2 FQNEAQ come from the germline V gene. The CDR3 loop spans 13 amino acids. As DNA, the CDR3 is TGTGCCAGCAGCCAAAGGACAGGCCAGCCCCAGCATTTT. This gives the protein CASSQRTGQPQHF. The full variable domain, its missing parts supplied by reference TRBV7-8 and TRBJ1-5, is GAGVSQSPRYKVAKRGQDVALRCDPISGHVSLFWYQQALGQGPEFLTYFQNEAQLDKSGLPSDRFFAERPEGSVSTLKIQRTQQEDSAVYLCASSQRTGQPQHFGDGTRLSIL.

The chain is built from TRBV14 and TRBJ2-1; 11 bases fit TRBD2. After removal of 7 bases from V and 4 bases from J, the junction contained 6 bases not matched to a gene. This CDR3 has 15 amino acids. The germline V gene has CDR1 SGHDN and CDR2 FVKESK. The CDR3 is CASTSTSGAYNEQFF. In nucleotides, the CDR3 is TGTGCCAGCACCTCGACTAGCGGGGCTTACAATGAGCAGTTCTTC.

This clone is a singleton in its sample. This chain links TRBV4-3 with TRBJ2-3, with a tentative D call TRBD2 (6 bases). The V and J ends lost 3 bases and 6 bases respectively, with 13 bases between them. The germline CDR1 and CDR2 sequences are LGHNA and YSLEER. The CDR3 contains 14 residues. The CDR3 loop is CASSQAGRADTQYF. Written as DNA, the CDR3 is TGCGCCAGCAGCCAGGCGGGACGGGCGGATACGCAGTATTTT.

This clone was seen more than once but under ten times. DNA for the CDR3: TGTGCCACCAGCAGAGAAGGGCAGGGGCGGCCCCAGCATTTT. Protein: CATSREGQGRPQHF. The gene calls are TRBV15 and TRBJ1-5, with D perhaps matching TRBD1 (6 bases). The V gene lost 0 bases and the J gene lost 9 bases, with 12 bases spanning the gap. This CDR3 region has 14 residues. Germline CDR1 LNHNV, CDR2 YYDKDF (reference sequence).

The chain combines TRBV25-1 with TRBJ2-7; tentative D call: TRBD2 (5 bases). Between the trimmed V and J ends, which lost 6 bases and 6 bases, there was a span of 12 bases. The CDR3 loop spans 12 amino acids. Germline assignment: CDR1 MGHDK and CDR2 SYGVNS. The CDR3 DNA sequence: TGTGCCAGCAGACGGGAAGTGGGCGAGCAGTACTTC. This encodes CASRREVGEQYF.

The rearrangement links TRBV5-1 to TRBJ2-7; tentative D call: TRBD2 (5 bases). This CDR3 has 15 amino acids. The V end lost 3 bases, the J end lost 6 bases, and 19 bases lay between the germline ends. Germline V lookup: CDR1 SGHRS, CDR2 YFSETQ. CDR3 sequence: CASSSRADPAGEQYF. The DNA of the CDR3 is TGCGCCAGCAGCTCACGGGCGGACCCCGCGGGCGAGCAGTACTTC.

This clone has more than one count but fewer than ten. The chain employs TRBV11-2 and TRBJ1-1; weak D call: TRBD1 (5 bases). The CDR3 covers 15 residues. Germline V gene data show CDR1 as SGHAT and CDR2 as FQNNGV. Trimming shortened V by 5 bases and J by 0 bases, and 13 bases separated the two germline ends. This CDR3 is CASSPLTGLNTEAFF. The CDR3, as DNA: TGTGCCAGCAGCCCCCTAACAGGTCTGAACACTGAAGCTTTCTTT.

The gene calls are TRBV30 and TRBJ1-1; the D gene is possibly TRBD1 (5 bases). Germline CDR1 is GTSNPN and CDR2 is SVGIG (reference sequence). The CDR3 contains 13 residues. V shed 3 bases and J shed 5 bases, with 13 bases lying between them. The CDR3 DNA reads as TGTGCCTGGAGAATTGGGCAGGGAACTGAAGCTTTCTTT. Protein product: CAWRIGQGTEAFF. Using reference TRBV30 and TRBJ1-1 for the parts outside the CDR3, the full variable domain is SQTIHQWPATLVQPVGSPLSLECTVEGTSNPNLYWYRQAAGRGLQLLFYSVGIGQISSEVPQNLSASRPQDRQFILSSKKLLLSDSGFYLCAWRIGQGTEAFFGQGTRLTVV.

CDR3 nucleotides: TGTGCCAGTAGTATGGGACTAATGAACACTGAAGCTTTCTTT. Amino acids: CASSMGLMNTEAFF. V and J are TRBV19 and TRBJ1-1, with D perhaps TRBD1 (5 bases). The CDR3 is 14 residues long. The germline V gene encodes CDR1 LNHDA and CDR2 SQIVND (reference sequence). Trimming took off 3 bases at V and 0 bases at J, with 8 bases between the two ends.

The CDR3 protein is CSATRTEAFF. The CDR3 nucleotides read TGCAGTGCTACGAGGACTGAAGCTTTCTTT. This chain uses TRBV20-1 with TRBJ1-1; the D is unclear. V lost 4 bases, J lost 5 bases, and 5 bases lay in between. This CDR3 comprises 10 residues. CDR1 is DFQATT, CDR2 SNEGSKA, per germline (reference sequence).

V usage is TRBV4-1 and J usage is TRBJ2-7; D unclear. This CDR3 is 16 amino acids long. V shed 1 base and J shed 2 bases, with 15 bases lying between them. CDR1 is MGHRA, CDR2 YSYEKL, per germline. The CDR3 DNA reads as TGCGCCAGCAGCCAAGGAAGAACAGTTAAACCCTACGAGCAGTACTTC. Encoded protein: CASSQGRTVKPYEQYF.

This sequence joins TRBV14 and TRBJ1-4; no firm D call. This CDR3 region has 15 residues. The germline gives CDR1 SGHDN, CDR2 FVKESK. V shed 2 bases and J shed 3 bases, with 10 bases lying between them. CDR3 nucleotide sequence: TGTGCCAGCAGCCAAAATTATGGCCCTAATGAAAAACTGTTTTTT. This codes for CASSQNYGPNEKLFF.

The CDR3 DNA reads TGTGCCAGCAGTTACGCAGGGGGCGGAGGTCAGCCCCAGCATTTT. It yields the protein CASSYAGGGGQPQHF. V and J are TRBV6-2 or TRBV6-3 and TRBJ1-5, with TRBD1 identical over 8 bases. Germline CDR1 and CDR2: MNHEY and SVGEGT. CDR3 length: 15 residues. V was clipped by 2 bases and J by 6 bases; unmatched bases: 6.

The chain employs TRBV5-5 and TRBJ1-5, with D possibly TRBD1 on 6 matching bases. Trimming pared 0 bases from V and 5 bases from J, leaving 9 bases between. The germline CDR1 and CDR2 sequences are SGHKS and YYEKEE (reference sequence). The CDR3 sequence is 14 residues long. CDR3 amino acids: CASSLGAGDQPQHF. The CDR3 DNA reads as TGTGCCAGCAGCTTGGGGGCAGGGGATCAGCCCCAGCATTTT.

This sequence joins TRBV19 and TRBJ1-6; D remains ambiguous. This CDR3 spans 14 amino acids. In germline, CDR1 is LNHDA, CDR2 SQIVND (reference sequence). The V and J ends lost 5 bases and 10 bases respectively, with 15 bases between them. The CDR3 DNA reads TGTGCCAGTAGTCCTAGAAGAGACGCGTCACCCCTCCACTTT. This sequence encodes CASSPRRDASPLHF.

The chain links TRBV7-2 to TRBJ2-3; perhaps TRBD2 as D (5 bases). CDR1 SGHTA and CDR2 FQGNSA come from the germline V gene. The CDR3 has 17 amino acids. With 6 bases removed from V and 6 bases from J, the gap between germline ends came to 25 bases. The CDR3 DNA reads as TGTGCCAGCAGATCTTACGGAAGCGGCGGACCGGATGATACGCAGTATTTT. This encodes CASRSYGSGGPDDTQYF.

This sequence joins TRBV14 and TRBJ2-2, with 15 bases lining up with TRBD2. The germline V gene has CDR1 SGHDN and CDR2 FVKESK. CDR3 length equals 17 residues. V lost 6 bases to trimming and J lost 7 bases; unmatched junction nucleotides: 9. The CDR3 loop reads CASSGLAGGPRIGELFF. CDR3 DNA: TGTGCCAGCAGTGGACTAGCGGGGGGGCCTCGAATCGGGGAGCTGTTTTTT.

This rearrangement joins TRBV5-6 to TRBJ2-2, with TRBD1 matching 7 bases. CDR3 size: 14 residues. J gave up 6 bases and V 4 bases, and 6 bases lay outside the gene matches. Germline V gene lookup returns CDR1 SGHDT and CDR2 YYEEEE. CDR3 sequence reads: CASSPWQGAGELFF. CDR3 sequence (DNA): TGTGCCAGCAGCCCATGGCAGGGGGCCGGGGAGCTGTTTTTT.

This clone appeared a single time. This chain links TRBV4-3 with TRBJ1-2, with D possibly TRBD1 on 5 matching bases. CDR3 size: 16 residues. V lost 0 bases, J lost 6 bases, and 17 bases lay in between. Germline loops: CDR1 LGHNA, CDR2 YSLEER. CDR3 loop: CASSQDPWTREDGYTF. The DNA of the CDR3 is TGCGCCAGCAGCCAAGATCCCTGGACAAGGGAAGATGGCTACACCTTC.

In this sample, this clone turned up once. J is TRBJ1-3 and V is TRBV5-4; possible D gene TRBD1, 5 bases. Trimming removed 4 bases from V and 0 bases from J, with 11 bases in between. Germline CDR1 is SGHNT and CDR2 is YYREEE (reference sequence). The CDR3 sequence is 15 residues long. CDR3 sequence reads: CASSHDSHSGNTIYF. DNA of the CDR3: TGTGCCAGCAGCCACGACAGCCACTCTGGAAACACCATATATTTT.

V usage is TRBV11-2 and J usage is TRBJ1-6; 12 bases map to TRBD1. Germline lookup yields CDR1 SGHAT and CDR2 FQNNGV. The CDR3 totals 18 residues. V gave up 5 bases and J gave up 6 bases; unmatched junction bases: 11. As DNA, the CDR3 is TGTGCCAGCAGCATCGCGGAGGGACAGGGGGCCTTTAATTCACCCCTCCACTTT. Protein: CASSIAEGQGAFNSPLHF.

The V gene is TRBV10-3, the J gene TRBJ1-2; TRBD1 matches at 7 bases. V trimming: 4 bases; J trimming: 4 bases; junction bases outside the gene matches: 9. This CDR3 is built from 15 residues. Germline V gene sequence: CDR1 ENHRY, CDR2 SYGVKD. In nucleotides, the CDR3 is TGTGCCATCAGTGCGCATGGGACAGACCTCTATGGCTACACCTTC. Translating it yields CAISAHGTDLYGYTF.

The V and J genes are TRBV19 and TRBJ2-1, with TRBD2 matching over 7 bases. The CDR3 contains 15 residues. The trim removed 6 bases at V and 8 bases at J, leaving 13 bases unmatched. Germline V gene sequence: CDR1 LNHDA, CDR2 SQIVND (reference sequence). The CDR3 reads CASSAAGRITDEQFF. The CDR3 DNA follows: TGTGCCAGTAGCGCAGCGGGGCGAATAACGGATGAGCAGTTCTTC.

A few counts support this clone. The chain uses TRBV4-3 and TRBJ1-2, with D tentatively TRBD1 (5 bases). The V end was cut by 3 bases, the J end by 2 bases, with 10 bases between. Germline V gene lookup returns CDR1 LGHNA and CDR2 YSLEER. The CDR3 extends over 14 amino acids. The CDR3 region is CASSQEGRNYGYTF. In nucleotides, the CDR3 is TGCGCCAGCAGCCAGGAGGGACGGAACTATGGCTACACCTTC.

This chain joins TRBV4-1 and TRBJ1-5; perhaps TRBD1 as D (6 bases). Trimming stripped 1 base from V and 6 bases from J, with 13 bases between. Germline CDR1 reads MGHRA; CDR2 reads YSYEKL. The CDR3 consists of 15 residues. The CDR3 DNA is TGCGCCAGCAGCCAAGGACAGGCCTCGTCTCAGCCCCAGCATTTT. It codes for CASSQGQASSQPQHF.

CDR3 protein: CATSDASGQSNYGYTF. CDR3 nucleotide sequence: TGTGCCACCAGTGACGCCAGCGGGCAGAGTAACTATGGCTACACCTTC. The chain combines TRBV24-1 with TRBJ1-2, with D unclear. The V gene's germline CDR1 is KGHDR and CDR2 SFDVKD. CDR3 length: 16 residues. Trimming shortened V by 4 bases and J by 1 base, and 15 bases separated the two germline ends.

This chain links TRBV6-5 with TRBJ2-3, with 8 bases identical to TRBD1. Germline V gene sequence: CDR1 MNHEY, CDR2 SVGAGI. This CDR3 contains 15 residues. The junction had 5 bases not matched to a gene; V was cut back by 4 bases and J by 2 bases. The CDR3 DNA follows: TGTGCCAGCAGTTCGGGACAGGAGAACACAGATACGCAGTATTTT. Protein product: CASSSGQENTDTQYF.

This chain connects TRBV27 to TRBJ2-3; TRBD2 matches 9 bases. CDR1 and CDR2 from the germline V gene are MNHEY and SMNVEV (reference sequence). The CDR3 is 14 amino acids. Losses at the gene ends were 7 bases for V and 3 bases for J; bases not matched to a gene: 5. The CDR3 protein is CASTSSGVTDTQYF. The CDR3 DNA follows: TGTGCCAGCACCTCTAGCGGGGTTACAGATACGCAGTATTTT.

J is TRBJ2-7 and V is TRBV6-2 or TRBV6-3; 8 bases align to TRBD2. Losses at the gene ends were 4 bases for V and 7 bases for J; bases not matched to a gene: 6. From germline, CDR1 is MNHEY and CDR2 SVGEGT. The CDR3 loop spans 13 amino acids. The CDR3 sequence: CASSFGGAVEQYF. The CDR3 coding sequence is TGTGCCAGCAGTTTCGGGGGGGCAGTTGAGCAGTACTTC.